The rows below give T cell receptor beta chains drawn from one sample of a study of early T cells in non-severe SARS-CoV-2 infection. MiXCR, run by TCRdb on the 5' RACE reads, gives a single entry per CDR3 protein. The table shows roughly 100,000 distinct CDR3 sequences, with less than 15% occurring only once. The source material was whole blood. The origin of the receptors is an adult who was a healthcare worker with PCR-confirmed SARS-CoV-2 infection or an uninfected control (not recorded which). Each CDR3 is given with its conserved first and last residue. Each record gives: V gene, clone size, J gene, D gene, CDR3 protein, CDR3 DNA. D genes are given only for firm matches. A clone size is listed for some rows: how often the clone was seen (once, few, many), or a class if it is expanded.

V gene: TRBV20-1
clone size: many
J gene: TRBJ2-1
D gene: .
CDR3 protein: CSARVGGANEQFF
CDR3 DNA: TGCAGTGCTAGAGTTGGGGGGGCGAATGAGCAGTTCTTC

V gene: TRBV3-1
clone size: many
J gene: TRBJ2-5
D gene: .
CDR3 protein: CASSRAPDLETQYF
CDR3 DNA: TGTGCCAGCAGCCGAGCTCCCGATCTTGAGACCCAGTACTTC

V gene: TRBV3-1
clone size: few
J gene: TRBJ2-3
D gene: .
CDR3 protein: CASSQARWIASPDTQYF
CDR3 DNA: TGTGCCAGCAGCCAAGCAAGGTGGATAGCATCCCCAGATACGCAGTATTTT

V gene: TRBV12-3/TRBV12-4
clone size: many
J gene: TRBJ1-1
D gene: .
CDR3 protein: CASSPRGDTEAFF
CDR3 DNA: TGTGCCAGCAGTCCGCGGGGGGACACTGAAGCTTTCTTT

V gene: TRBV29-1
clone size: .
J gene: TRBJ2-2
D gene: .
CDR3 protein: CSDRDLTGELFF
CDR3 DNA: TGCAGCGACCGAGACCTCACCGGGGAGCTGTTTTTT

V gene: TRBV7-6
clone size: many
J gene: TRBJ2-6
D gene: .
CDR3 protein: CASSRAPGANVLTF
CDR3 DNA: TGTGCCAGCAGCCGGGCGCCTGGGGCCAACGTCCTGACTTTC

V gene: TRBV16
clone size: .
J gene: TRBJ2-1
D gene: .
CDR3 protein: CASSQSGGEQFF
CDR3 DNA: TGTGCCAGCAGCCAATCGGGGGGTGAGCAGTTCTTC

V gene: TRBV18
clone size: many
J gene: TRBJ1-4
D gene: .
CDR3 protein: CASSRTKGLKNEKLFF
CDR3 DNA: TGTGCCAGCTCTCGGACAAAGGGTCTCAAAAATGAAAAACTGTTTTTT

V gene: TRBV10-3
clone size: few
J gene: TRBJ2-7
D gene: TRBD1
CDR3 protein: CAISVGTVSNYEQYF
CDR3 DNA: TGTGCCATCAGTGTTGGGACAGTAAGCAACTACGAGCAGTACTTC

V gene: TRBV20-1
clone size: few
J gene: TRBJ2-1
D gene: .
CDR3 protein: CSASLISAESDEQFF
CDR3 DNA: TGCAGTGCTAGTTTAATTAGCGCTGAGAGCGATGAGCAGTTCTTC